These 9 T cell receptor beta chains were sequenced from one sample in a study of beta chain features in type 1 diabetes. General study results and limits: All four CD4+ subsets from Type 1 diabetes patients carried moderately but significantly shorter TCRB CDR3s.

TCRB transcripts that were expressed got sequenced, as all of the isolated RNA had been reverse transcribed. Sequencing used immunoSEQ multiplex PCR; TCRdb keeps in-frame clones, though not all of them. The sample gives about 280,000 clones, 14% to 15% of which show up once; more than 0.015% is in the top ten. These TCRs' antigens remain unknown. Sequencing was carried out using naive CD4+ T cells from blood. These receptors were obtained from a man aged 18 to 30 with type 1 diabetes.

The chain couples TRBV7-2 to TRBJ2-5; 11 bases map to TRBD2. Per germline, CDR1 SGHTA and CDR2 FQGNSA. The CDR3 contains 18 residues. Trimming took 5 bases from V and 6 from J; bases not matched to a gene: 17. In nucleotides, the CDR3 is TGTGCCAGCAGCCGTAGCGGGGGGGCCGAGGCGGTCGTGAAGACCCAGTACTTC. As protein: CASSRSGGAEAVVKTQYF.

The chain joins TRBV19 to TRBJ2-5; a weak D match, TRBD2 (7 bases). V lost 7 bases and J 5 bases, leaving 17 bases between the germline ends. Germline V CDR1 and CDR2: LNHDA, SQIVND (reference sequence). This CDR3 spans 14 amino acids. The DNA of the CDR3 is TGTGCCAGTACCGATGGGGGGGCGCGGGAGACCCAGTACTTC. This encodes CASTDGGARETQYF. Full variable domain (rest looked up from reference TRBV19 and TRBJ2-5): DGGITQSPKYLFRKEGQNVTLSCEQNLNHDAMYWYRQDPGQGLRLIYYSQIVNDFQKGDIAEGYSVSREKKESFPLTVTSAQKNPTAFYLCASTDGGARETQYFGPGTRLLVL.

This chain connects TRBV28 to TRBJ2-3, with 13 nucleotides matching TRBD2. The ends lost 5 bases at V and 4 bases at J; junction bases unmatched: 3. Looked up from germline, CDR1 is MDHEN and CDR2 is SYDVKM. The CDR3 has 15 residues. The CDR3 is CASSRLAGGPDTQYF. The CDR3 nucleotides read TGTGCCAGCAGTCGACTAGCGGGAGGTCCAGATACGCAGTATTTT.

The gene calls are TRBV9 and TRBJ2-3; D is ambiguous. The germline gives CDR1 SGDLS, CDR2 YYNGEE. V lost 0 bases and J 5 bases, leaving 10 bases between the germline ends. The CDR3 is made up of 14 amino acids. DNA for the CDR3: TGTGCCAGCAGCGTAGTGAGTGGCGGAGATACGCAGTATTTT. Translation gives CASSVVSGGDTQYF.

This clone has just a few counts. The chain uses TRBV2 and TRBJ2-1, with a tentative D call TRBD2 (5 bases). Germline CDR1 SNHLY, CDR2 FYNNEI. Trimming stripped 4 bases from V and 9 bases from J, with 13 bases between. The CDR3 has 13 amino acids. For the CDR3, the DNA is TGTGCCAGCAGTGCCTCCTCGGGGAGTGAGCAGTTCTTC. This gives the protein CASSASSGSEQFF.

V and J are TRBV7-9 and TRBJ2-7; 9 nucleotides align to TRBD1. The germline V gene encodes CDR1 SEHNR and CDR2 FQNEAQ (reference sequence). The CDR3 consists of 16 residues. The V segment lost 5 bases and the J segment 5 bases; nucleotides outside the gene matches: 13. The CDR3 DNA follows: TGTGCCAGCAGCCCGAGGCCTGGGACAGGGAGCAACGAGCAGTACTTC. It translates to CASSPRPGTGSNEQYF.

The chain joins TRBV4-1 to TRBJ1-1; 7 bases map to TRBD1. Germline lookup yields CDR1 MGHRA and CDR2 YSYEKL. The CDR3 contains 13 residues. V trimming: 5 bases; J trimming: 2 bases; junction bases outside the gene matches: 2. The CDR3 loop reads CASSNRGNTEAFF. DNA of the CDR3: TGCGCCAGCAGCAACAGGGGAAACACTGAAGCTTTCTTT.

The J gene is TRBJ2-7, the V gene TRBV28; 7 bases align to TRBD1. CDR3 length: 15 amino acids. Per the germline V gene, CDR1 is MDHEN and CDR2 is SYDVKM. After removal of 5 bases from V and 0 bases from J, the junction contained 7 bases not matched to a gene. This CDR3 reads CASSTLGDSSYEQYF. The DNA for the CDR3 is TGTGCCAGCAGTACCCTGGGGGACAGCTCCTACGAGCAGTACTTC. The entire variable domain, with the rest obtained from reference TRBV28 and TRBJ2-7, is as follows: DVKVTQSSRYLVKRTGEKVFLECVQDMDHENMFWYRQDPGLGLRLIYFSYDVKMKEKGDIPEGYSVSREKKERFSLILESASTNQTSMYLCASSTLGDSSYEQYFGPGTRLTVT.

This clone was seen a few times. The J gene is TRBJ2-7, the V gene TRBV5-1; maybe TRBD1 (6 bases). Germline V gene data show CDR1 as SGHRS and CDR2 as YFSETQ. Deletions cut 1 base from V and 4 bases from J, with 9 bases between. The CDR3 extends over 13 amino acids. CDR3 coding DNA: TGCGCCAGCAGCTTGACCACAGGGTACGAGCAGTACTTC. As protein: CASSLTTGYEQYF.